This TCR beta chain derives from a study of low-dose radiotherapy and immunotherapy resistance in tumors. Whole-study context: Treatment consisted of nivolumab 240 mg every two weeks and ipilimumab 1 mg/kg every six weeks, given intravenously to patients.

Trimming removed 5 bases from V and 9 bases from J, with 18 bases in between. The CDR3 loop spans 14 amino acids. First-strand cDNA relied on TRAV- and TRBV-specific primers spanning alpha and beta chains. PCR amplification of the TCRs was performed with Phusion for about 20 PCR cycles, and it relied on a constant-region primer together with a V-primer adapter. Amplification of the isolated mRNA used in vitro transcription. In TCRdb, the reads were re-called with MiXCR into one record per CDR3 protein. The sample yields around 68,000 distinct CDR3 sequences, about 26% seen once. The time point was: before trial treatment. Every donor was treated with nivolumab, ipilimumab, aspirin, low-dose cyclophosphamide and also low-dose radiotherapy. Those eligible were patients bearing advanced solid tumors lacking tumor-infiltrating lymphocytes. This clonotype appeared many times.

The sample consisted of PBMCs, taken before treatment. The TCR originated in a male donor with rectosigmoid adenocarcinoma. This chain joins TRBV12-3 or TRBV12-4 and TRBJ2-3, with TRBD2 as a possible D gene (5 bases). DNA for the CDR3: TGTGCCAGCAGTGAGGGCAGAACGACGGAAACGCAGTATTTT. This translates into CASSEGRTTETQYF.